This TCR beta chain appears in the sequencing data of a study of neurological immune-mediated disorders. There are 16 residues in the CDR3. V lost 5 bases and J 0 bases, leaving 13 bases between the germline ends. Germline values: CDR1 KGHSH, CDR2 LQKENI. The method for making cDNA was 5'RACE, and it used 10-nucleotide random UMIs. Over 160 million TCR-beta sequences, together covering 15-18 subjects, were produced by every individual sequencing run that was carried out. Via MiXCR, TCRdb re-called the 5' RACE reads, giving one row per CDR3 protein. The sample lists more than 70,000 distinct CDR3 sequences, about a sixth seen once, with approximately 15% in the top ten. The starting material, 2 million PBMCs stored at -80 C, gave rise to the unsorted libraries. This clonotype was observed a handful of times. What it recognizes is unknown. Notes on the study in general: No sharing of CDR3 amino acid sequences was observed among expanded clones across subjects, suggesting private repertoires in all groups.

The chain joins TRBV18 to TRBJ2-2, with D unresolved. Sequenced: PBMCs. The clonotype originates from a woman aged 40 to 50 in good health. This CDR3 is CASSSLGVPNTGELFF. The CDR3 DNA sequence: TGTGCCAGCTCATCTCTGGGCGTACCGAACACCGGGGAGCTGTTTTTT. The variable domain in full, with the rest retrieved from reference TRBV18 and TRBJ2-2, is NAGVMQNPRHLVRRRGQEARLRCSPMKGHSHVYWYRQLPEEGLKFMVYLQKENIIDESGMPKERFSAEFPKEGPSILRIQQVVRGDSAAYFCASSSLGVPNTGELFFGEGSRLTVL.